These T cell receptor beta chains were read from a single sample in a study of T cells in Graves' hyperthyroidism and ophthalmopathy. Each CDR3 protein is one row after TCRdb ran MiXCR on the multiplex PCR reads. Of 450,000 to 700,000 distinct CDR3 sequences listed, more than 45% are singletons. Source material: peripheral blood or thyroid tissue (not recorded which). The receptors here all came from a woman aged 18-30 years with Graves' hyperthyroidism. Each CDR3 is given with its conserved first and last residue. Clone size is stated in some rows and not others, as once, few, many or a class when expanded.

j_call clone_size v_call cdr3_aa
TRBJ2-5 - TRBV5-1 CASGLTPLVYAEQETQYF
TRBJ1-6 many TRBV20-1 CSARAEYNSPLHF
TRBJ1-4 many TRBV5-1 CASSQGTTTNEKLFF
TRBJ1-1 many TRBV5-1 CASSLMTGTNTEAFF
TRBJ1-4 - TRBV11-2 CASSSIRQPQGVSGKLFF
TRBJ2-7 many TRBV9 CASSGPGYEQYF
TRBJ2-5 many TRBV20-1 CSARDWGGTDQETQYF
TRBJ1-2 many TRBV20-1 CSASQTANYGYTF
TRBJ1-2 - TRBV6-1 CASSDGERGYTF
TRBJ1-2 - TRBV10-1 CASSDTGEGYGYTF
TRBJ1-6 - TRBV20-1 CSAISDRANSPLHF
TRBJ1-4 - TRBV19 CASSVTGQGSGNEKLFF
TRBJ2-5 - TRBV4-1 CASSHGRTETQYF
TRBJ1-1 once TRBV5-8 CASSAGQGRTEAFF
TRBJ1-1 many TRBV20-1 CSAPPGGTEAFF
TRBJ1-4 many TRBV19 CASARGTNEKLFF
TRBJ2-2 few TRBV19 CASSKREGDTGELFF
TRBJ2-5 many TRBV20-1 CSCVSGSRSGETQYF
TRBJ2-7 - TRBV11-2 CASSFRNELYF
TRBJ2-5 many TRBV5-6 CASSLAGWDRTSQETQYF
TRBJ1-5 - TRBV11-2 CASSLLGTNQPQHF
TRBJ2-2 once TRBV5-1 CAAQSIREHTGELFF
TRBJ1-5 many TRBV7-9 CASSLAWEQPQHF
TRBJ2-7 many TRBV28 CASSSVISGYREQYF
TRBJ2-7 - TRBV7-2 CASSLGLARNEQYF
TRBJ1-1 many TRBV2 CASGRDQGAAEAFF
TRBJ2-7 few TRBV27 CASSLSAGAYEQYF
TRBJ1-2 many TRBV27 CASRPPRDRGHDGYTF
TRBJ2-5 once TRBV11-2 CASSLDRLAGVTQYF
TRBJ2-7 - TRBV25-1 CASRRTGASYEQYF
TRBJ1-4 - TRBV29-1 CSVFSGRAYNEKLFF
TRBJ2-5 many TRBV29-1 CSVEGRWVSETQYF
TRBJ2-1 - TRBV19 CASRTSPSYNEQFF
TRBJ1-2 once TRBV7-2 CASSDNASGLGYGYTF
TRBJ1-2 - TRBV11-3 CASSVRDRGNNYGYTF
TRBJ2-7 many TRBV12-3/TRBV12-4 CASSFLYEQYF
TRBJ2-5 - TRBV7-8 CASSLVVSETQYF
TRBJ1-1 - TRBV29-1 CSVSRVTGRTEAFF
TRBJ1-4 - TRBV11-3 CASSFGIFNEKLFF
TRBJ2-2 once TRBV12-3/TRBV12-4 CASSFPDRHTGELFF
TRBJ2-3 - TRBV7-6 CASSFPGNGMGTDTQYF
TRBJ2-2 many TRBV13 CASSQLFRGELFF
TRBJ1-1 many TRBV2 CASSVVSGFTEAFF
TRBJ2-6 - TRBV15 CATSSHQSGANVLTF
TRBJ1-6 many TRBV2 CASSRDRERNSPLHF